This TCR beta chain was profiled in a study of blood T cells in healthy people across ages. The length of the CDR3 is 13 residues. V was clipped by 6 bases and J by 7 bases; unmatched bases: 8. The second PCR ran about 6 to 12 cycles with a sample-barcoded 5' primer and J-beta primers. MiXCR was run by TCRdb on the 5' RACE reads, yielding one entry per CDR3 protein. The sample shows some 1.8 million distinct CDR3 sequences, about 39% of them seen only once. There were healthy Caucasian individuals from Russia, aged about 6 to 95, serving as donors. Drawing of peripheral blood yielded about 10 milliliters from each donor.

The sequenced material came from blood. The V and J genes are TRBV12-3 or TRBV12-4 and TRBJ1-2; 7 nucleotides line up with TRBD1. The origin of this receptor is a human donor in good health. The CDR3 loop is CASRETGCSGYTF. CDR3 bases: TGTGCCAGCAGGGAGACAGGGTGCTCTGGCTACACCTTC.